This section outlines one TCR beta chain sequence together with its context. The CDR3 runs to 14 residues. Germline lookup yields CDR1 SGHRS and CDR2 YFSETQ. Unmatched junction bases numbered 3, after V lost 4 bases and J lost 2 bases. This sample was included in a study of cytomegalovirus exposure and HLA in healthy donors. Primers for the PCR totalled 60 Vbeta and 13 Jbeta. Data came from immunoSEQ multiplex PCR; TCRdb stores just in-frame clones and leaves some out. The repertoire includes roughly 99,000 clones, less than 85% of them detected once, and about 1.7% sits in the top ten. Sequenced sample: PBMCs. The clonotype originates from a male donor in good health and CMV-seronegative. The rearrangement links TRBV5-1 to TRBJ2-1; 7 bases fit TRBD1. CDR3: CASSPGQTYNEQFF. CDR3 in DNA: TGCGCCAGCAGCCCGGGACAGACCTACAATGAGCAGTTCTTC.